This T cell receptor (beta chain) emerged from a study of shared clonotypes between healthy human individuals. Study findings and constraints: Collection of samples was limited to blood; tissue repertoires likely differ. Genetic and exposure-history diversity was limited by the few donors.

The germline CDR1 and CDR2 sequences are SGHAT and FQNNGV. The V and J ends lost 4 bases and 4 bases respectively, with 18 bases between them. There are 16 residues in the CDR3. Sequenced by immunoSEQ multiplex PCR; TCRdb stores in-frame clones only, minus some. Of some 2 million clones listed, approximately 95% are singletons. With regard to this clone: Its antigen is not identified.

This TCR was sampled from a man aged 18-30 years in good health. What was sequenced was naive CD4+ T cells sorted from blood. Subset in this sample: CD45RA+ positively selected. The V and J genes are TRBV11-2 and TRBJ2-3; TRBD1 might be the D (6 bases). The CDR3 DNA sequence: TGTGCCAGCAGCTATAGCCAGGGCTACAGGGCAGATACGCAGTATTTT. It specifies CASSYSQGYRADTQYF.